This passage covers 23 T cell receptor beta chains from one sample sequenced in a study of spatial heterogeneity in lung cancer. Time point of the sample: blood at routine non-recurrence follow-up after resection. From the 5' RACE reads, TCRdb called clonotypes with MiXCR, one entry per CDR3 protein. The table lists approximately 20,000 distinct CDR3 sequences, over 9% of them singletons. The specimen comprised PBMCs, sampled at follow-up. These receptor sequences come from a male donor with early-stage non-small cell lung cancer.

Notes on this clonotype: A read error is possible here, since a much larger clone lies one base away. This chain links TRBV6-6 with TRBJ1-6; D is perhaps TRBD1 (5 bases). Trimming pared 6 bases from V and 9 bases from J, leaving 15 bases between. Per the germline V gene, CDR1 is MNHNY and CDR2 is SVGAGI (reference sequence). The CDR3 has 14 amino acids. DNA of the CDR3: TGTGCCAGCAGCATCGACAGTGCCGGTTCACCCCTCCACTTT. Translation: CASSIDSAGSPLHF.

In its sample, this clonotype was seen many times. This chain connects TRBV28 to TRBJ2-7, with 8 bases aligning to TRBD1. The CDR3 has 14 residues. Germline V gene data show CDR1 as MDHEN and CDR2 as SYDVKM. V lost 6 bases and J lost 7; bases outside the gene matches: 11. DNA of the CDR3: TGTGCCAGCAGGATCACTGGACAGGGAGGTGAGCAGTACTTC. Protein product: CASRITGQGGEQYF.

The table lists this clonotype with many counts. This chain connects TRBV20-1 to TRBJ1-6; TRBD1 might be the D (5 bases). Trimming removed 3 bases at V and 14 bases at J, with 23 bases between. Germline lookup yields CDR1 DFQATT and CDR2 SNEGSKA (reference sequence). The CDR3 sequence is 15 residues long. The chain's CDR3 is CSARDTGDYFGTLHF. For the CDR3, the DNA is TGCAGTGCTAGGGATACGGGGGATTATTTTGGAACCCTCCACTTT.

This clonotype showed up many times. This sequence joins TRBV19 and TRBJ2-7; a possible D gene is TRBD1 (6 bases). Per germline, CDR1 LNHDA and CDR2 SQIVND (reference sequence). The CDR3 is made up of 15 amino acids. Trimming left V 5 bases short and J 0 bases short, with 14 bases between. CDR3 DNA: TGTGCCAGTAGTCCCCGGGACACAGCCTCCTACGAGCAGTACTTC. Protein sequence: CASSPRDTASYEQYF.

Comments on this clonotype: A junction end diverges from the germline sequence, so it may reflect a read error. The chain links TRBV6-1 to TRBJ1-1; a possible D gene is TRBD1 (6 bases). This CDR3 is 18 amino acids long. Germline-derived CDR1 and CDR2 are MNHNS and SASEGT. CDR3 nucleotide sequence: TGTGCCAGCCCCTCTCCCTCAGGGGCGGAGAGAGGGAACACTGAAGCTATCTTT. Its protein is CASPSPSGAERGNTEAIF.

This clonotype was observed a handful of times. The rearrangement links TRBV7-9 to TRBJ2-7; 10 bases map to TRBD1. V was pared by 5 bases and J by 3 bases, with 7 bases of the junction left unmatched. The CDR3 covers 15 residues. Germline CDR1 is SEHNR and CDR2 is FQNEAQ (reference sequence). The CDR3 loop is CASSPGDRGDYEQYF. CDR3 coding DNA: TGTGCCAGCAGCCCAGGGGACAGGGGCGACTACGAGCAGTACTTC.

This clonotype is labeled medium-sized. The rearrangement uses TRBV7-9 and TRBJ1-5; D remains unclear. V was shortened by 4 bases and J by 4 bases, with 5 bases between the two germline ends. Germline V gene data show CDR1 as SEHNR and CDR2 as FQNEAQ (reference sequence). This CDR3 region has 12 residues. The CDR3 reads CASSWENQPQHF. In nucleotides, the CDR3 is TGTGCCAGCAGCTGGGAGAATCAGCCCCAGCATTTT.

At least ten counts were recorded for this clonotype. The genes are TRBV4-3 and TRBJ2-7; tentatively, D is TRBD1 (5 bases). Between the trimmed V and J ends, which lost 0 bases and 2 bases, there was a span of 11 bases. Per germline, CDR1 LGHNA and CDR2 YSLEER. The CDR3 is 15 amino acids. DNA of the CDR3: TGCGCCAGCAGCCAAGATAGGAAGGGGCCCTACGAGCAGTACTTC. This codes for CASSQDRKGPYEQYF.

This clonotype was seen repeatedly, ten times or more. J is TRBJ2-6 and V is TRBV6-2 or TRBV6-3; D unclear. Germline lookup yields CDR1 MNHEY and CDR2 SVGEGT. CDR3 size: 15 residues. The V and J ends lost 6 bases and 4 bases respectively, with 13 bases between them. The CDR3 region is CASSRDNSGANVLTF. The CDR3 DNA is TGTGCCAGCAGCCGAGACAACTCGGGGGCCAACGTCCTGACTTTC.

The V call is TRBV7-6, the J call TRBJ2-1; D perhaps matches TRBD1 (6 bases). The germline V gene encodes CDR1 SGHVS and CDR2 FNYEAQ. This CDR3 is 16 amino acids long. The V end lost 5 bases, the J end lost 6 bases, and 20 bases lay between the germline ends. The CDR3: CASSPRGHSFINEQFF. CDR3 nucleotides: TGTGCCAGCAGCCCTCGGGGACACTCCTTTATCAATGAGCAGTTCTTC.

This clonotype occurred a few times. The genes are TRBV27 and TRBJ2-5, with 11 bases matching TRBD1. Germline CDR1 and CDR2: MNHEY and SMNVEV (reference sequence). V shed 5 bases and J 5 bases; nucleotides not matched to a gene: 4. The CDR3 contains 14 residues. In DNA, the CDR3 is TGTGCCAGCAGTCTGGACAGGGGGCGTGAGACCCAGTACTTC. Its protein is CASSLDRGRETQYF.

This sequence joins TRBV18 and TRBJ2-6; D not resolved. Germline V CDR1 and CDR2: KGHSH, LQKENI. Trimming left V 2 bases short and J 1 base short, with 15 bases between. This CDR3 has 18 residues. CDR3 coding DNA: TGTGCCAGCTCACCAAATTCCCCCCGGAGATCTGGGGCCAACGTCCTGACTTTC. Protein product: CASSPNSPRRSGANVLTF.

This clonotype has ten or more counts. V gene TRBV27 combines with J gene TRBJ1-2; 10 bases line up with TRBD1. With 8 bases clipped from V and 3 bases from J, the junction kept 9 bases outside the gene matches. The CDR3 sequence is 15 residues long. The germline CDR1 and CDR2 sequences are MNHEY and SMNVEV (reference sequence). CDR3 sequence (DNA): TGTGCCAGCTGGTCCCGGGACAGGGGTTACTATGGCTACACCTTC. The encoded protein is CASWSRDRGYYGYTF.

In this sample, this clonotype is medium-sized (0.01 to 0.1%). This chain joins TRBV29-1 and TRBJ2-3; D gene unclear. Germline lookup yields CDR1 SQVTM and CDR2 ANQGSEA. Trimming took off 4 bases at V and 4 bases at J, with 15 bases between the two ends. This CDR3 is built from 14 residues. CDR3 sequence: CSVGALLNADTQYF. The CDR3 nucleotides are TGCAGCGTTGGGGCCCTTTTGAATGCAGATACGCAGTATTTT.

This clonotype was picked up many times. The chain combines TRBV14 with TRBJ1-2; no clear D gene. V gave up 1 base and J gave up 5 bases, with 14 bases separating them. The CDR3 consists of 15 residues. The V gene's germline CDR1 is SGHDN and CDR2 FVKESK. CDR3 DNA sequence: TGTGCCAGCAGCCAAGTTCCCCTAGGAGGATATGGCTACACCTTC. Protein: CASSQVPLGGYGYTF.

CDR3 sequence reads: CSASITTGILRPQHF. CDR3 coding DNA: TGCAGTGCTAGTATAACGACAGGGATCCTTCGGCCCCAGCATTTT. The rearrangement uses TRBV20-1 and TRBJ1-5, with TRBD1 matching over 7 bases. V shed 3 bases, J shed 9 bases, and the junction held 14 bases outside the gene matches. Germline V gives CDR1 DFQATT, CDR2 SNEGSKA (reference sequence). The CDR3 consists of 15 residues.

By proportion, this clonotype is medium-sized. The CDR3 DNA sequence: TGTGCCAGCAGCTTACCGGGGGTCACACCCGGGGAGACCCAGTACTTC. Residues: CASSLPGVTPGETQYF. This chain uses TRBV7-9 with TRBJ2-5, with D possibly being TRBD2 (6 bases). Trimming shortened V by 2 bases and J by 5 bases, and 18 bases separated the two germline ends. This CDR3 comprises 16 residues. The germline V gene has CDR1 SEHNR and CDR2 FQNEAQ (reference sequence).

This clonotype showed up many times. The chain carries TRBV4-2 and TRBJ2-1; TRBD2 matches 7 bases. The CDR3 covers 16 residues. Germline CDR1 and CDR2: LGHNA and YNFKEQ. V trimming: 0 bases; J trimming: 6 bases; junction bases outside the gene matches: 8. DNA of the CDR3: TGTGCCAGCAGCCAAGATGGGGAGGGAACCACCAATGAGCAGTTCTTC. Protein: CASSQDGEGTTNEQFF.

The genes are TRBV7-2 and TRBJ2-1; 12 bases line up with TRBD2. Unmatched junction bases numbered 6, after V lost 2 bases and J lost 7 bases. Germline assignment: CDR1 SGHTA and CDR2 FQGNSA. CDR3 length: 16 amino acids. CDR3 amino acids: CASSLQGLAGMNEQFF. CDR3 DNA: TGTGCCAGCAGCTTACAAGGACTAGCGGGAATGAATGAGCAGTTCTTC.

This clonotype was recorded at least ten times. This sequence joins TRBV5-1 and TRBJ2-2; 12 bases fit TRBD2. V lost 2 bases and J lost 3; bases outside the gene matches: 2. Germline CDR1 reads SGHRS; CDR2 reads YFSETQ. The CDR3 has 16 amino acids. CDR3 coding DNA: TGCGCCAGCAGCTTTCGACTAGCGGGAGACACCGGGGAGCTGTTTTTT. Protein product: CASSFRLAGDTGELFF.

The sample holds many counts of this clonotype. This sequence joins TRBV20-1 and TRBJ2-3, with D uncertain. The CDR3 runs 12 residues. The V gene lost 1 base and the J gene lost 6 bases, with 8 bases spanning the gap. Germline V gives CDR1 DFQATT, CDR2 SNEGSKA (reference sequence). The CDR3 spells CSARVRGDTQYF. The CDR3 DNA reads TGCAGTGCTAGAGTTCGAGGCGATACGCAGTATTTT.

This chain links TRBV28 with TRBJ2-7; 8 bases fit TRBD1. Germline trimming cut 3 bases from V and 7 bases from J; bases unmatched to any gene: 11. Germline values: CDR1 MDHEN, CDR2 SYDVKM. The CDR3 has 15 residues. CDR3 coding DNA: TGTGCCAGCAGTTTGTTGGACAGGGAGGTTGGTGAGCAGTACTTC. It is translated as CASSLLDREVGEQYF.

This clonotype was counted only a few times. The gene calls are TRBV6-2 or TRBV6-3 and TRBJ2-6, with TRBD1 identical over 9 bases. The CDR3 is 19 residues long. Trimming cost V 6 bases and J 3 bases; bases outside gene matches: 15. CDR1 is MNHEY, CDR2 SVGEGT, per germline. CDR3: CASSGRQGGFFSGANVLTF. The CDR3 nucleotides are TGTGCCAGCAGCGGAAGACAGGGGGGCTTCTTCAGTGGGGCCAACGTCCTGACTTTC.